Shown below are 29 T cell receptor beta chains from a single sample sequenced in a study of spatial heterogeneity in lung cancer (dated by TCRdb to between 2019 and 2020). The receptor library was made with 5' RACE. Sequencer: NextSeq 500. Starting from the raw public reads, TCRdb applied fastp trimming at Q25, assembled clones with MiXCR and retained in-frame beta chains. Each entry is one CDR3 protein sequence, shown with its most common DNA and genes. The sample table holds about 38,000 distinct CDR3 sequences, of which roughly 5.4% were seen once. More than 20% of the sample lies in the top ten. The time point tag for this specimen amounts to: sample taken at primary tumor resection. The starting material was PBMCs, obtained at surgery. These receptors all stem from a female donor with early-stage non-small cell lung cancer.

A few counts support this clonotype. This rearrangement joins TRBV11-2 to TRBJ2-5; the D is unclear. Germline-derived CDR1 and CDR2 are SGHAT and FQNNGV. The CDR3 runs 13 residues. Trimming stripped 2 bases from V and 4 bases from J, with 8 bases between. The CDR3 loop is CASSLSSAETQYF. CDR3 nucleotides: TGTGCCAGCAGCTTATCGAGTGCAGAGACCCAGTACTTC.

V and J are TRBV6-5 and TRBJ2-7, with unresolved D. This CDR3 contains 14 residues. Germline V gene sequence: CDR1 MNHEY, CDR2 SVGAGI. Deletions cut 0 bases from V and 4 bases from J, with 10 bases between. This CDR3 reads CASSYSQEGYEQYF. The CDR3 coding sequence is TGTGCCAGCAGTTACTCCCAGGAAGGTTACGAGCAGTACTTC.

This clonotype was seen ten or more times. The chain joins TRBV4-1 to TRBJ2-7; D possibly uses TRBD1 or TRBD2 (6 bases each). V was pared by 3 bases and J by 3 bases, with 15 bases between. Germline V lookup: CDR1 MGHRA, CDR2 YSYEKL. The CDR3 covers 15 residues. CDR3: CASSHPGAGLYEQYF. In DNA form, the CDR3 reads TGCGCCAGCAGCCACCCGGGGGCAGGGCTCTACGAGCAGTACTTC.

In its sample, this clonotype was seen many times. J is TRBJ2-7 and V is TRBV20-1; D is perhaps TRBD1 or TRBD2 (5 bases each). The CDR3 has 13 residues. V was shortened by 0 bases and J by 6 bases, with 12 bases between the two germline ends. CDR1 is DFQATT, CDR2 SNEGSKA, per germline (reference sequence). CDR3 sequence reads: CSARDWVRGEQYF. As DNA, the CDR3 is TGCAGTGCTAGAGATTGGGTGAGGGGCGAGCAGTACTTC.

Ten or more counts support this clonotype. V and J are TRBV28 and TRBJ2-1; TRBD1 matches 9 bases. V shed 4 bases, J shed 6 bases, and the junction held 10 bases outside the gene matches. Germline V gene lookup returns CDR1 MDHEN and CDR2 SYDVKM. The CDR3 extends over 16 amino acids. This CDR3 is CASSSYRGRGSNEQFF. CDR3 nucleotide sequence: TGTGCCAGCAGTTCATACAGGGGGCGGGGAAGCAATGAGCAGTTCTTC.

This clonotype was detected a few times. V is TRBV20-1 and J is TRBJ2-3; D may correspond to TRBD1 or TRBD2 (6 bases each). There are 15 residues in the CDR3. The germline gives CDR1 DFQATT, CDR2 SNEGSKA (reference sequence). V was shortened by 6 bases and J by 5 bases, with 21 bases between the two germline ends. The chain's CDR3 is CSAPIGGWLEDTQYF. DNA of the CDR3: TGCAGTGCCCCGATCGGGGGCTGGTTGGAAGATACGCAGTATTTT.

There are many counts of this clonotype. The chain links TRBV3-1 to TRBJ1-3, with D possibly matching TRBD1 (6 bases). Germline V gene lookup returns CDR1 LGHDT and CDR2 YNNKEL (reference sequence). This CDR3 is built from 16 residues. V lost 3 bases to trimming and J lost 2 bases, with 14 bases between them. This chain's CDR3 is CASSHRAGQTGNTIYF. DNA for the CDR3: TGTGCCAGCAGCCACCGCGCCGGACAGACTGGAAACACCATATATTTT.

This clonotype appeared a few times. This rearrangement joins TRBV15 to TRBJ1-2, with D perhaps matching TRBD1 (5 bases). The V end lost 4 bases, the J end lost 6 bases, and 15 bases lay between the germline ends. The length of the CDR3 is 14 residues. Looked up from germline, CDR1 is LNHNV and CDR2 is YYDKDF (reference sequence). DNA for the CDR3: TGTGCCACCAGCATGCCCGGGACCGAGCATGGCTACACCTTC. Its translation: CATSMPGTEHGYTF.

This clonotype has just a few counts. The rearrangement joins TRBV7-3 to TRBJ2-7; the match to TRBD1 covers 8 bases. Germline V CDR1 and CDR2: SGHTA, FQGTGA. CDR3 length: 15 amino acids. Trimming took 5 bases from V and 0 from J; bases not matched to a gene: 6. CDR3 amino acids: CASSRSGTGSYEQYF. The CDR3 DNA reads as TGTGCCAGCAGCCGTTCCGGGACAGGCTCCTACGAGCAGTACTTC.

This clonotype appeared many times. J is TRBJ2-7 and V is TRBV12-3 or TRBV12-4, with 10 bases aligning to TRBD1. V shed 1 base, J shed 4 bases, and the junction held 7 bases outside the gene matches. The length of the CDR3 is 16 residues. The CDR3, as DNA: TGTGCCAGCAGTTTAGTCCGGGGACAGGGGTTTTACGAGCAGTACTTC. Its translation is CASSLVRGQGFYEQYF.

This clonotype was observed many times. This chain joins TRBV12-3 or TRBV12-4 and TRBJ1-1; D is uncertain. The V gene lost 6 bases and the J gene lost 7 bases, with 12 bases spanning the gap. The CDR3 is 12 amino acids. For the CDR3, the DNA is TGTGCCAGCAGCAGCCGATCTTATGAAGCTTTCTTT. Translating it yields CASSSRSYEAFF.

The CDR3 region has the DNA TGCAGTGCTTCGCTGAGGCAGCGCTCCTACGAGCAGTACTTC. It codes for CSASLRQRSYEQYF. The chain recombines TRBV20-1 with TRBJ2-7; D call uncertain. CDR1 and CDR2 (germline): DFQATT, SNEGSKA (reference sequence). The CDR3 is 14 residues long. Trimming left V 5 bases short and J 0 bases short, with 14 bases between.

This clonotype occurred a few times. This sequence joins TRBV6-4 and TRBJ2-3; TRBD1 is a possible D gene (5 bases). V lost 5 bases and J 4 bases, leaving 13 bases between the germline ends. Germline-derived CDR1 and CDR2 are MRHNA and SNTAGT. The CDR3 is 14 amino acids. DNA of the CDR3: TGTGCCAGCAGTTCCGACAGATCTTCAGATACGCAGTATTTT. As protein: CASSSDRSSDTQYF.

This clonotype was observed many times. The J gene is TRBJ2-2, the V gene TRBV11-3; perhaps TRBD2 as D (5 bases). The CDR3 runs 15 residues. Deletions cut 5 bases from V and 4 bases from J, with 14 bases between. Germline V lookup: CDR1 SGHNT, CDR2 YENEEA. The CDR3 nucleotides are TGTGCCAGCAGCCGGAGCGCGGGTGGCACCGGGGAGCTGTTTTTT. It specifies CASSRSAGGTGELFF. The full variable domain, rest sourced from reference TRBV11-3 and TRBJ2-2, is EAGVVQSPRYKIIEKKQPVAFWCNPISGHNTLYWYLQNLGQGPELLIRYENEEAVDDSQLPKDRFSAERLKGVDSTLKIQPAELGDSAVYLCASSRSAGGTGELFFGEGSRLTVL.

This clonotype was detected ten times or more. The chain carries TRBV5-4 and TRBJ2-6, with D possibly TRBD1 on 5 matching bases. Germline values: CDR1 SGHNT, CDR2 YYREEE (reference sequence). This CDR3 has 17 residues. The V and J ends lost 2 bases and 0 bases respectively, with 12 bases between them. CDR3 residues: CASSLGQGSSGANVLTF. The CDR3 bases are TGTGCCAGCAGCTTAGGGCAGGGCTCCTCTGGGGCCAACGTCCTGACTTTC.

This clonotype has ten or more counts. The J gene is TRBJ2-7, the V gene TRBV5-5, with TRBD1 as a possible D gene (5 bases). From germline, CDR1 is SGHKS and CDR2 YYEKEE (reference sequence). V dropped 0 bases and J dropped 2 bases, with 21 bases sitting between them. This CDR3 contains 18 residues. The CDR3 reads CASSLGATSTVSAYEQYF. DNA for the CDR3: TGTGCCAGCAGCTTGGGGGCCACCTCGACAGTAAGCGCCTACGAGCAGTACTTC.

This clonotype was recorded many times. This chain uses TRBV29-1 with TRBJ1-1, with D possibly being TRBD1 (5 bases). The CDR3 length is 14 residues. Trimming cost V 6 bases and J 0 bases, with 14 bases left between them. Germline V gives CDR1 SQVTM, CDR2 ANQGSEA. CDR3 sequence (DNA): TGCAGCGTCGGTAGACAGTTCATGAACACTGAAGCTTTCTTT. It yields the protein CSVGRQFMNTEAFF.

This clonotype was detected only a few times. V and J are TRBV6-5 and TRBJ1-1; D remains unclear. V lost 0 bases, J lost 6 bases, and 8 bases lay in between. CDR3 length: 13 amino acids. Germline assignment: CDR1 MNHEY and CDR2 SVGAGI. Here the CDR3 reads CASSYSIGSEAFF. The DNA for the CDR3 is TGTGCCAGCAGTTACTCGATAGGGTCTGAAGCTTTCTTT.

This clonotype was seen repeatedly, ten times or more. The J gene is TRBJ2-3, the V gene TRBV7-9; no reliable D call. The germline V and J ends were trimmed by 5 bases and 2 bases, with 11 bases remaining between them. From germline, CDR1 is SEHNR and CDR2 FQNEAQ (reference sequence). The CDR3 length is 14 residues. This chain's CDR3 is CASSARTHTDTQYF. DNA of the CDR3: TGTGCCAGCAGCGCCCGGACCCACACAGATACGCAGTATTTT.

At least ten counts were recorded for this clonotype. The chain has TRBV27 and TRBJ2-1, with 8 bases that match TRBD2. Unmatched junction bases numbered 11, after V lost 3 bases and J lost 7 bases. The CDR3 is made up of 16 amino acids. Germline V gene data show CDR1 as MNHEY and CDR2 as SMNVEV (reference sequence). CDR3 coding DNA: TGTGCCAGCAGTTTCCCAGCGGGGGTTTCGTTGAATGAGCAGTTCTTC. Protein sequence: CASSFPAGVSLNEQFF.

This clonotype was seen many times. DNA of the CDR3: TGTGCCAGCAGGCCTAGCGGGGGGAGCACAGATACGCAGTATTTT. It specifies CASRPSGGSTDTQYF. The genes are TRBV12-3 or TRBV12-4 and TRBJ2-3; 11 bases match TRBD2. V lost 6 bases, J lost 0 bases, and 2 bases stayed unmatched. The CDR3 runs to 15 residues.

This clonotype was seen at least ten times. V and J are TRBV7-2 and TRBJ2-5, with 8 bases identical to TRBD2. V lost 2 bases to trimming and J lost 1 base; unmatched junction nucleotides: 3. CDR1 and CDR2 from the germline V gene are SGHTA and FQGNSA. The CDR3 runs to 15 residues. In nucleotides, the CDR3 is TGTGCCAGCAGCTTACTGGGACTAGGCCAAGAGACCCAGTACTTC. It translates to CASSLLGLGQETQYF.

This clonotype was observed a few times. This chain links TRBV19 with TRBJ2-3; D remains ambiguous. This CDR3 contains 14 residues. V was clipped by 8 bases and J by 2 bases, with 14 bases between them. Germline V gene data show CDR1 as LNHDA and CDR2 as SQIVND (reference sequence). The CDR3 coding sequence is TGTGCCAGTGGAGACGGATATCCCACAGATACGCAGTATTTT. Translation: CASGDGYPTDTQYF.

This clonotype appeared many times. The V gene is TRBV6-6, the J gene TRBJ1-2; D unclear. The CDR3 sequence is 11 residues long. V was cut by 3 bases and J by 8 bases, with 7 bases left in between. Per the germline V gene, CDR1 is MNHNY and CDR2 is SVGAGI (reference sequence). The CDR3 DNA sequence: TGTGCCAGCAGTTATAGTCTGGGCTACACCTTC. Amino acid sequence: CASSYSLGYTF.

The sample holds many counts of this clonotype. The chain links TRBV4-2 to TRBJ2-2, with D perhaps assigned TRBD1 or TRBD2 (5 bases each). V lost 3 bases to trimming and J lost 0 bases, with 8 bases between them. Germline V CDR1 and CDR2: LGHNA, YNFKEQ. This CDR3 is 15 amino acids long. The CDR3 bases are TGTGCCAGCAGCCAGGGGGTATCGAACACCGGGGAGCTGTTTTTT. Translated, it gives CASSQGVSNTGELFF.

This clonotype was recorded many times. This chain's CDR3 is CASLFRGNSPLHF. CDR3 DNA: TGTGCCAGCCTTTTCAGGGGTAATTCACCCCTCCACTTT. This sequence joins TRBV12-3 or TRBV12-4 and TRBJ1-6, with a tentative D call TRBD1 (6 bases). The V and J ends lost 8 bases and 6 bases respectively, with 11 bases between them. This CDR3 is 13 amino acids long.

This clonotype came up many times. The chain links TRBV3-1 to TRBJ1-2, with 10 positions matching TRBD1. CDR1 is LGHDT and CDR2 is YNNKEL in the germline V gene (reference sequence). V shed 5 bases and J 8 bases; nucleotides not matched to a gene: 11. This CDR3 has 15 amino acids. The CDR3 is CASSTARTGGVGYTF. In nucleotides, the CDR3 is TGTGCCAGCAGCACCGCCAGGACAGGGGGAGTAGGCTACACCTTC. Based on the CDR3 plus reference TRBV3-1 and TRBJ1-2, the full variable domain is DTAVSQTPKYLVTQMGNDKSIKCEQNLGHDTMYWYKQDSKKFLKIMFSYNNKELIINETVPNRFSPKSPDKAHLNLHINSLELGDSAVYFCASSTARTGGVGYTFGSGTRLTVV.

This clonotype was picked up many times. The rearrangement links TRBV28 to TRBJ2-7; 7 bases agree with TRBD2. Germline CDR1 reads MDHEN; CDR2 reads SYDVKM. CDR3 length: 16 residues. Trimming took 4 bases from V and 2 from J; bases not matched to a gene: 11. The CDR3 region is CASSSPGGVTTYEQYF. CDR3 nucleotides: TGTGCCAGCAGTTCCCCTGGGGGGGTGACCACCTACGAGCAGTACTTC. Drawing the rest from reference TRBV28 and TRBJ2-7, the complete variable domain is DVKVTQSSRYLVKRTGEKVFLECVQDMDHENMFWYRQDPGLGLRLIYFSYDVKMKEKGDIPEGYSVSREKKERFSLILESASTNQTSMYLCASSSPGGVTTYEQYFGPGTRLTVT.

This clonotype was counted ten times or more. The rearrangement uses TRBV7-2 and TRBJ2-5; D is ambiguous. The CDR3 is 13 residues long. CDR1 and CDR2 from the germline V gene are SGHTA and FQGNSA. V lost 3 bases and J lost 2, with 7 bases in between. The CDR3: CASSLGTQETQYF. The DNA for the CDR3 is TGTGCCAGCAGCTTGGGCACGCAAGAGACCCAGTACTTC.